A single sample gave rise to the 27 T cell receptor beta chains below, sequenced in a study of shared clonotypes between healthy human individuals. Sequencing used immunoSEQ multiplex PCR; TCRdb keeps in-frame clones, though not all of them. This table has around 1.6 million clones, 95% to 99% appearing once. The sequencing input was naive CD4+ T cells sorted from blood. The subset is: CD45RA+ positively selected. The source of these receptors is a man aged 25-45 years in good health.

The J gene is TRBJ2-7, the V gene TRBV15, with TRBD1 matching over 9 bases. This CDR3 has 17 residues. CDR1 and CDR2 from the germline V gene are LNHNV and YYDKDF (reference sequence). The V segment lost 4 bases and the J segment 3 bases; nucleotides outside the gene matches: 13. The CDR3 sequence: CATSKGTGPANGYEQYF. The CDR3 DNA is TGTGCCACCAGCAAAGGGACAGGGCCTGCTAATGGCTACGAGCAGTACTTC.

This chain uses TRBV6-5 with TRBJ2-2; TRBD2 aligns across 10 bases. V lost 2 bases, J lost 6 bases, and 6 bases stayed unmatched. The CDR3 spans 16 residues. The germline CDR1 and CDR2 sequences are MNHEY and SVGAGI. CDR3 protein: CASSYRGSGRPGELFF. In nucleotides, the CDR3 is TGTGCCAGCAGTTACCGCGGTAGCGGGAGGCCCGGGGAGCTGTTTTTT.

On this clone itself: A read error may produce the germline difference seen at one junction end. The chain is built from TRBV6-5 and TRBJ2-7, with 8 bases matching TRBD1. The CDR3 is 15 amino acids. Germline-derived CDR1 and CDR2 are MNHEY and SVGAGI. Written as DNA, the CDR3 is TGTGCCAGCAGTAACTCTGACAGGGGTAGCTACGAGCAGTACTTC. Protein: CASSNSDRGSYEQYF.

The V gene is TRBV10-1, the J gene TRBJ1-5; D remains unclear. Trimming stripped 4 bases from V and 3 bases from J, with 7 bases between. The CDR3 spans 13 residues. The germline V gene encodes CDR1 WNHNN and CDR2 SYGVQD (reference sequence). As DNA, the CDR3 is TGCGCCAGCAGTGGGGATATCAATCAGCCCCAGCATTTT. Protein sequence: CASSGDINQPQHF.

The CDR3 protein is CASRREAAGELFF. CDR3 coding DNA: TGTGCCAGCAGGAGGGAGGCTGCCGGGGAGCTGTTTTTT. The chain couples TRBV2 to TRBJ2-2, with D perhaps matching TRBD2 (6 bases). This CDR3 spans 13 amino acids. V was clipped by 6 bases and J by 6 bases, with 11 bases between them. Germline values: CDR1 SNHLY, CDR2 FYNNEI.

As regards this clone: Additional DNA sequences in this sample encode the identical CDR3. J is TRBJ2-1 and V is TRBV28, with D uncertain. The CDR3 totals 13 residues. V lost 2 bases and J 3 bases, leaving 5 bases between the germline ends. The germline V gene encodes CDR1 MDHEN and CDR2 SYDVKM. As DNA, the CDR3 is TGTGCCAGCAGTTTAGGGTACTACAATGAGCAGTTCTTC. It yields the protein CASSLGYYNEQFF.

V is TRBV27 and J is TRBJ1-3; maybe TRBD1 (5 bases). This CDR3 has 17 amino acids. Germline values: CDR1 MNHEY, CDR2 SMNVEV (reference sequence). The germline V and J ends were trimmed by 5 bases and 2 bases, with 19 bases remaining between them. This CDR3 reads CASSTIPGLTTGNTIYF. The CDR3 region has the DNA TGTGCCAGCAGTACAATCCCGGGACTGACTACTGGAAACACCATATATTTT.

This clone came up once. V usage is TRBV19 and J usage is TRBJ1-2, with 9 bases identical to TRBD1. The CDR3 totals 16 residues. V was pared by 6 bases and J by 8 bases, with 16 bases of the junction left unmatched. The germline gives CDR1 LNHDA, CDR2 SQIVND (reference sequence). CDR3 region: CASRTTAGTGLWGYTF. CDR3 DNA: TGTGCCAGTAGAACTACAGCCGGGACAGGGTTGTGGGGCTACACCTTC.

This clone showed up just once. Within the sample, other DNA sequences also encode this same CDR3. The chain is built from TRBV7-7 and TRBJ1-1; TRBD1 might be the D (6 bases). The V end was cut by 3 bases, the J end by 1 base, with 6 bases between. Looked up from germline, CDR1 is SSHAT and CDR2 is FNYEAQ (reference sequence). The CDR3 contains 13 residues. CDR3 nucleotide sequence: TGTGCCAGCAGCTTGGACAGGAACACTGAAGCTTTCTTT. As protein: CASSLDRNTEAFF. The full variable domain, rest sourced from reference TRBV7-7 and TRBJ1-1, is GAGVSQSPRYKVTKRGQDVTLRCDPISSHATLYWYQQALGQGPEFLTYFNYEAQPDKSGLPSDRFSAERPEGSISTLTIQRTEQRDSAMYRCASSLDRNTEAFFGQGTRLTVV.

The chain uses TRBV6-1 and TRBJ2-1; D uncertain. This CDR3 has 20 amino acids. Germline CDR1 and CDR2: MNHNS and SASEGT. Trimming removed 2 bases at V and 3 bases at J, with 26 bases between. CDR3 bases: TGTGCCAGCAGTGAAATTTTGTTCCTATCGGCCGGAGAGCTCTACAATGAGCAGTTCTTC. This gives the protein CASSEILFLSAGELYNEQFF.

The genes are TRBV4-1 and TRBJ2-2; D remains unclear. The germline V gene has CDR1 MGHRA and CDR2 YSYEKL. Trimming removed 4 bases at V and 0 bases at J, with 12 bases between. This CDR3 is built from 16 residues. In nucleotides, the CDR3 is TGCGCCAGCAGCCGCCAGGACCTAGCGAACACCGGGGAGCTGTTTTTT. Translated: CASSRQDLANTGELFF.

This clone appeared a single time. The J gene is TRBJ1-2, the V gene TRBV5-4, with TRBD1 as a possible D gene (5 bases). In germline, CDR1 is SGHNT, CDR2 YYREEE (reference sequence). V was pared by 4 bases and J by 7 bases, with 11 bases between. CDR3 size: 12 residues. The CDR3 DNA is TGTGCCAGCAGCCGGCGGGGGAGTGGCTACACCTTC. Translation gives CASSRRGSGYTF.

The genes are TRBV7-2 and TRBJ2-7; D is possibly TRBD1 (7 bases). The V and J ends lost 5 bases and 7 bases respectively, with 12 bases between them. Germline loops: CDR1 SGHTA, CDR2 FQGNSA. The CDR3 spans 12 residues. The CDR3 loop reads CASSQAGGEQYF. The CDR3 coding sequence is TGTGCCAGCAGCCAGGCAGGGGGGGAGCAGTACTTC. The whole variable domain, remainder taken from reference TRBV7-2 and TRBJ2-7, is GAGVSQSPSNKVTEKGKDVELRCDPISGHTALYWYRQSLGQGLEFLIYFQGNSAPDKSGLPSDRFSAERTGGSVSTLTIQRTQQEDSAVYLCASSQAGGEQYFGPGTRLTVT.

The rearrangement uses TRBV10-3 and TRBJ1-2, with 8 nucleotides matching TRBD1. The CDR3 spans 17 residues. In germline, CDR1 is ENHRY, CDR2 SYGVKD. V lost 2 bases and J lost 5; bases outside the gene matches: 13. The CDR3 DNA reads TGTGCCATCAGTGAGCGCGCGGACAGGGCGAAATGGTATGGCTACACCTTC. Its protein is CAISERADRAKWYGYTF.

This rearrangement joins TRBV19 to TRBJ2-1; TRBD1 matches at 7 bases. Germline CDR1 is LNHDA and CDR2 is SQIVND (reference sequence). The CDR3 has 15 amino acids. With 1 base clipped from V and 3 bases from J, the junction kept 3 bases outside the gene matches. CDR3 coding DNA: TGTGCCAGTAGTATAGGGGACAGAGACTACAATGAGCAGTTCTTC. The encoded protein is CASSIGDRDYNEQFF.

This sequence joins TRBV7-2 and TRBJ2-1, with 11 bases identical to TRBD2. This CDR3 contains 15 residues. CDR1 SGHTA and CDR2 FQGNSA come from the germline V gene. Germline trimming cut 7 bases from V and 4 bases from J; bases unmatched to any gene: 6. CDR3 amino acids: CASNQLAGVYNEQFF. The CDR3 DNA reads TGTGCCAGCAACCAACTAGCGGGAGTTTACAATGAGCAGTTCTTC.

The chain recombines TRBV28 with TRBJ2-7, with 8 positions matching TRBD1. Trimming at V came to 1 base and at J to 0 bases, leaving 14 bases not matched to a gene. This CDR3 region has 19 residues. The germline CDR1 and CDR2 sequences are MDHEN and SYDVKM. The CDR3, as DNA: TGTGCCAGCAGTTTATTGTTTTTAGACAGGGGACAGAGCTCCTACGAGCAGTACTTC. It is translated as CASSLLFLDRGQSSYEQYF.

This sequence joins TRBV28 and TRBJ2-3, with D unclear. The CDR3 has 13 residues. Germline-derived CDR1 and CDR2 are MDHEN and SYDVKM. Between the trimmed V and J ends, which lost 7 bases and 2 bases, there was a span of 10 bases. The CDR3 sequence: CASNDRPTDTQYF. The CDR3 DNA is TGTGCCAGCAATGATAGGCCCACAGATACGCAGTATTTT.

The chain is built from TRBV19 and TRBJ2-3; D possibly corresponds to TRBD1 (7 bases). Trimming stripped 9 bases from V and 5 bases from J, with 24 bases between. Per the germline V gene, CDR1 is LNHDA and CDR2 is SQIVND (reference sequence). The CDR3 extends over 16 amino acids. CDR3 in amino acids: CARICGGGAKGDTQYF. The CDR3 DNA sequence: TGTGCCAGGATTTGCGGAGGGGGCGCGAAAGGAGATACGCAGTATTTT.

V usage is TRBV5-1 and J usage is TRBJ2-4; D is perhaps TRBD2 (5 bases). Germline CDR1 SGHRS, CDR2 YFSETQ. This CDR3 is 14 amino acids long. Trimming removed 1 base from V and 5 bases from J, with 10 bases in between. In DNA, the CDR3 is TGCGCCAGCAGCTTGCTACAAGCGGAAAACATTCAGTACTTC. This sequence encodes CASSLLQAENIQYF.

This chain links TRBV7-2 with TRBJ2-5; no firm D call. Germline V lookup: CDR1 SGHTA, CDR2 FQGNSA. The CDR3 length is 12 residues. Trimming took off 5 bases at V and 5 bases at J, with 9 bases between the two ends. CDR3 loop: CASSPTLETQYF. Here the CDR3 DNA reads TGTGCCAGCAGCCCCACCCTGGAGACCCAGTACTTC.

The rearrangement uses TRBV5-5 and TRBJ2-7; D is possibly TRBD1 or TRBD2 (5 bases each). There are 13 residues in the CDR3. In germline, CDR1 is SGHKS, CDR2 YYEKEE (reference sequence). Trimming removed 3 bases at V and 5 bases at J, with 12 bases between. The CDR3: CASSSARGDEQYF. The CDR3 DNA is TGTGCCAGCAGCTCAGCGAGGGGCGACGAGCAGTACTTC. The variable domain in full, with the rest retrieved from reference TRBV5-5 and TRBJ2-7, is DAGVTQSPTHLIKTRGQQVTLRCSPISGHKSVSWYQQVLGQGPQFIFQYYEKEERGRGNFPDRFSARQFPNYSSELNVNALLLGDSALYLCASSSARGDEQYFGPGTRLTVT.

CDR3 loop: CASRNTGQTGELFF. CDR3 DNA: TGTGCCAGCAGAAACACAGGGCAAACCGGGGAGCTGTTTTTT. The chain links TRBV7-3 to TRBJ2-2, with D possibly matching TRBD1 (6 bases). The CDR3 covers 14 residues. V gave up 6 bases and J gave up 5 bases, with 13 bases separating them. Germline CDR1 SGHTA, CDR2 FQGTGA.

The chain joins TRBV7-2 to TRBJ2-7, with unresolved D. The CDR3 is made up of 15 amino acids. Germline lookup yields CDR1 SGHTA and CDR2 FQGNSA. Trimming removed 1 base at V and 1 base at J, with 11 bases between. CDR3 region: CASSLGQFSSYEQYF. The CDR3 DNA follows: TGTGCCAGCAGCTTAGGGCAGTTTTCTTCCTACGAGCAGTACTTC.

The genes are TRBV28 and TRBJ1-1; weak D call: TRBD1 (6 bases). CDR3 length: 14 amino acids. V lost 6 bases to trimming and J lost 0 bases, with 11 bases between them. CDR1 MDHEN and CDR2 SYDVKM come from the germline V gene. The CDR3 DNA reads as TGTGCCAGCAGCCGAGGGGACATGAACACTGAAGCTTTCTTT. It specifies CASSRGDMNTEAFF.

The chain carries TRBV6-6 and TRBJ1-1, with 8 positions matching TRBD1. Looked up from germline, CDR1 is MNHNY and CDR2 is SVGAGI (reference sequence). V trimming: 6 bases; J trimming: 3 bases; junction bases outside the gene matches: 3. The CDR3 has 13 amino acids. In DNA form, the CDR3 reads TGTGCCAGCAGAGGACAGGGCGACACTGAAGCTTTCTTT. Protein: CASRGQGDTEAFF.

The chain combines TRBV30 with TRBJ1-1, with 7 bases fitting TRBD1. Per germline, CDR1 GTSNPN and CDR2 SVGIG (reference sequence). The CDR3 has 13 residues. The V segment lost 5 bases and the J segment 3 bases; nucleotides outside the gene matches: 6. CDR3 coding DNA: TGTGCCTGGGGAGGGCAGGGGGACACTGAAGCTTTCTTT. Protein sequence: CAWGGQGDTEAFF.